Sequencing of this T cell receptor (beta chain) was carried out in a study of T cell clonality in common variable immunodeficiency. Germline loops: CDR1 SQVTM, CDR2 ANQGSEA. V gave up 2 bases and J gave up 7 bases, with 14 bases separating them. CDR3 size: 13 residues. TCRdb's table, derived via immunoSEQ multiplex PCR, lists solely in-frame clones and lacks some. The repertoire has more than 30,000 clones, none seen only once; the ten largest take about 1%. This clone has at least ten counts. The CDR3 end falls 3 residues outside the read, so it is completed with the germline J gene. What was sequenced was peripheral blood mononuclear cells. This clonotype was sampled from a person aged 18 to 70 in good health. The rearrangement uses TRBV29-1 and TRBJ1-1; the D gene is possibly TRBD1 (5 bases). CDR3 residues: CSVESLIGGEAFF. The CDR3 bases that were read are TGCAGCGTTGAATCGCTTATCGGGGGTGAA.